Listed here is a single T cell receptor (beta chain). The sample originates from a study of cytomegalovirus exposure and HLA in healthy donors. V was clipped by 0 bases and J by 6 bases, with 20 bases between them. The CDR3 spans 16 residues. CDR1 is GTSNPN, CDR2 SVGIG, per germline (reference sequence). The protocol was immunoSEQ multiplex PCR, while the TCRdb copy is restricted to in-frame clones and leaves out a portion. The sample lists about 130,000 clones, about 96% occurring once. This TCR was recovered from a young man in good health and CMV-seronegative. The genes are TRBV30 and TRBJ2-5, with a weak D call TRBD2 (6 bases). Sequenced input: PBMCs. The DNA for the CDR3 is TGTGCCTGGAGTGTCCTGACGGGAGAGTTGGGAAAGACCCAGTACTTC. This translates into CAWSVLTGELGKTQYF.